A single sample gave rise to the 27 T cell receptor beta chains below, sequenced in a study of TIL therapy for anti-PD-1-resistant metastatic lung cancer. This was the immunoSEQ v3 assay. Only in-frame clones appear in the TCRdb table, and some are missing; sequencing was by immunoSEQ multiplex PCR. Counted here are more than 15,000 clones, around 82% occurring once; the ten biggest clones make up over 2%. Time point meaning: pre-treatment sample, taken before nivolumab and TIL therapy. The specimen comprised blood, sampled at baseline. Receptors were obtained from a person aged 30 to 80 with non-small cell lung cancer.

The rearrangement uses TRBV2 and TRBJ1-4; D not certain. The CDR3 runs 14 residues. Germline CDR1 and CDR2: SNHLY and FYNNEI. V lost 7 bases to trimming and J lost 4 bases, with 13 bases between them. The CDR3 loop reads CASTPEADNEKLFF. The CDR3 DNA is TGTGCCAGCACCCCGGAGGCGGATAATGAAAAACTGTTTTTT.

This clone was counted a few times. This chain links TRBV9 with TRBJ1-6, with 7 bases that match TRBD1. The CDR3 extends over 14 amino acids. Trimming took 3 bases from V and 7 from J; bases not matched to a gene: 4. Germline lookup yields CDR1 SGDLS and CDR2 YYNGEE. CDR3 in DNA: TGTGCCAGCAGCGAGGGACAGAGGAATTCACCCCTCCACTTT. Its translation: CASSEGQRNSPLHF. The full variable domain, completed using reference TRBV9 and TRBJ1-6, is DSGVTQTPKHLITATGQRVTLRCSPRSGDLSVYWYQQSLDQGLQFLIQYYNGEERAKGNILERFSAQQFPDLHSELNLSSLELGDSALYFCASSEGQRNSPLHFGNGTRLTVT.

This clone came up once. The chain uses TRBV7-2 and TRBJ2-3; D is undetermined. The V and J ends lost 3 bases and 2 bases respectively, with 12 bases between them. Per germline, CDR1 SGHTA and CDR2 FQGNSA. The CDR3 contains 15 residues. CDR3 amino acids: CASSFDGEDTDTQYF. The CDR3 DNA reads TGTGCCAGCAGCTTTGATGGCGAGGACACAGATACGCAGTATTTT.

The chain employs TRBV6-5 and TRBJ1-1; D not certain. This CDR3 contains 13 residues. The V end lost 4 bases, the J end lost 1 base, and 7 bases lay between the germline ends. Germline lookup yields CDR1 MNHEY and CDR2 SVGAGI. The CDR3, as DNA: TGTGCCAGCAGTTTTGGGGAGAACACTGAAGCTTTCTTT. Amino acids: CASSFGENTEAFF.

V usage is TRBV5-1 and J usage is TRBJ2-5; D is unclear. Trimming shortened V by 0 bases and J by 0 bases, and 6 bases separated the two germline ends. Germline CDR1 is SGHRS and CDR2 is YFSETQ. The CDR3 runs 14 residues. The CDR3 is CASSLVLDQETQYF. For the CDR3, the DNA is TGCGCCAGCAGCTTGGTACTGGACCAAGAGACCCAGTACTTC.

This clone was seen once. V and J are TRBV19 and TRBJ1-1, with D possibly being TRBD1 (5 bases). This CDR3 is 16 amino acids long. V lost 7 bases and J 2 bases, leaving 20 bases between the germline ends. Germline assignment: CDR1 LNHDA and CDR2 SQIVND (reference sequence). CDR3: CASKFGQGELNTEAFF. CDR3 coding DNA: TGTGCCAGTAAGTTCGGGCAGGGTGAACTAAACACTGAAGCTTTCTTT.

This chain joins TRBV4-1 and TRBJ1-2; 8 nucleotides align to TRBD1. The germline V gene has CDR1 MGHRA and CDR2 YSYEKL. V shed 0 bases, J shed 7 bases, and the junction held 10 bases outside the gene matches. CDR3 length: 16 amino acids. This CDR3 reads CASSQDFGQGARGYTF. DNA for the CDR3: TGCGCCAGCAGCCAAGATTTTGGGCAGGGGGCGCGTGGCTACACCTTC.

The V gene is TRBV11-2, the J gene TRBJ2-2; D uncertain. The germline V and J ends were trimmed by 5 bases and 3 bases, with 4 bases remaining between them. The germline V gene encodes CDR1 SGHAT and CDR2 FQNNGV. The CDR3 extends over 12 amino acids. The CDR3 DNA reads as TGTGCCAGCAGCCCGGACACCGGGGAGCTGTTTTTT. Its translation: CASSPDTGELFF.

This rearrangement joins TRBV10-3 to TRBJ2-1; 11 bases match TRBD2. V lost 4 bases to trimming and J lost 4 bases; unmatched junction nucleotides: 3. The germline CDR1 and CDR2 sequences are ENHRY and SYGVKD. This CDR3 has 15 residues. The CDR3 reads CAISAGTSGYNEQFF. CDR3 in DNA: TGTGCCATCAGTGCCGGGACTAGCGGATACAATGAGCAGTTCTTC.

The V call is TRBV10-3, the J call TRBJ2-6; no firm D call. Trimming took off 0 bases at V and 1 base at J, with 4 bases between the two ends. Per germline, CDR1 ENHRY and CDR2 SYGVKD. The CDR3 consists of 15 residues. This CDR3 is CAISESLSGANVLTF. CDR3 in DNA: TGTGCCATCAGTGAGTCTCTGTCTGGGGCCAACGTCCTGACTTTC.

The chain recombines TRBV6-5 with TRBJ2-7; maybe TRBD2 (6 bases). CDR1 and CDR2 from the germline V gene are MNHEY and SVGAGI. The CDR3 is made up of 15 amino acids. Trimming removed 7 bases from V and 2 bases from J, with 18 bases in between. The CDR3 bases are TGTGCCAGCATGGACTACGAGGGGCCCCCCTACGAGCAGTACTTC. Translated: CASMDYEGPPYEQYF.

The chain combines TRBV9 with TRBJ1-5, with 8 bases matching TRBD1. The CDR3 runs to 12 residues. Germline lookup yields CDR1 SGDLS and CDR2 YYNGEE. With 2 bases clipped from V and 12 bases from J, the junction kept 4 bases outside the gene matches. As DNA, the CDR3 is TGTGCCAGCAGCGTGGGACAGGCCAGCCAGCATTTT. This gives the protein CASSVGQASQHF.

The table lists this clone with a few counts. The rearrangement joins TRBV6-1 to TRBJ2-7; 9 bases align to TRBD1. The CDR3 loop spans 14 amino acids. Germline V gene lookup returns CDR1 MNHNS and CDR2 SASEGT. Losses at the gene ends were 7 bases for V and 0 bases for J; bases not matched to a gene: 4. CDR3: CASTDRGSSYEQYF. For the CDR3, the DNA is TGTGCCAGCACCGACAGGGGGAGCTCCTACGAGCAGTACTTC.

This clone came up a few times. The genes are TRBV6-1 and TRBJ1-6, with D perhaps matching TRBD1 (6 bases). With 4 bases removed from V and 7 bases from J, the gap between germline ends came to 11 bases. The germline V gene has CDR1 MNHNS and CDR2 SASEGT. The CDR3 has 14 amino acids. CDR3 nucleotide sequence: TGTGCCAGCAGTGCAGGGGATTGGAATTCACCCCTCCACTTT. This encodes CASSAGDWNSPLHF.

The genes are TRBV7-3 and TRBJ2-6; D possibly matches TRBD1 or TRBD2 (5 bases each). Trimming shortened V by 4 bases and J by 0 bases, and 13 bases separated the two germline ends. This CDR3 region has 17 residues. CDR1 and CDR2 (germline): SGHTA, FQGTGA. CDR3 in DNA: TGTGCCAGCAGCTCCCTCGGGACGGTCTCTGGGGCCAACGTCCTGACTTTC. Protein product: CASSSLGTVSGANVLTF.

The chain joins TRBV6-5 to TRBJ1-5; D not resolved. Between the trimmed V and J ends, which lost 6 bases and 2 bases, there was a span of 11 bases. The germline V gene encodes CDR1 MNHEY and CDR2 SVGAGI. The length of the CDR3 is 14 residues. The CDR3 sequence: CASSPMWGNQPQHF. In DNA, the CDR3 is TGTGCCAGCAGCCCTATGTGGGGCAATCAGCCCCAGCATTTT.

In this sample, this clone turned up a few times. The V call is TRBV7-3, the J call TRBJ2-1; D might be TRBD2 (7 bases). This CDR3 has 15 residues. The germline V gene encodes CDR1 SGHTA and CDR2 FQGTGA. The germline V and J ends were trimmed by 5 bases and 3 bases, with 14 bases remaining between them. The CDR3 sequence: CASSPTGGSYNEQFF. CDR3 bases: TGTGCCAGCAGCCCGACGGGGGGCAGCTACAATGAGCAGTTCTTC.

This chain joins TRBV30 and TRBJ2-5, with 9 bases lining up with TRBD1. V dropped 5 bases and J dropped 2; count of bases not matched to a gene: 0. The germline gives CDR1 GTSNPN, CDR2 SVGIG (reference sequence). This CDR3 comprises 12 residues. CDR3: CAWGTGQETQYF. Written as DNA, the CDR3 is TGTGCCTGGGGGACAGGGCAAGAGACCCAGTACTTC.

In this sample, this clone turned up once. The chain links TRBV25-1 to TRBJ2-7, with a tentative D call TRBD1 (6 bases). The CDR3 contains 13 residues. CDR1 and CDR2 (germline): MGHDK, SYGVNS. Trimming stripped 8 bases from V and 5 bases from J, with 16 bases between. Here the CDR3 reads CASQPRGFDEQYF. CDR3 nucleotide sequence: TGTGCCAGCCAGCCCAGGGGTTTTGACGAGCAGTACTTC.

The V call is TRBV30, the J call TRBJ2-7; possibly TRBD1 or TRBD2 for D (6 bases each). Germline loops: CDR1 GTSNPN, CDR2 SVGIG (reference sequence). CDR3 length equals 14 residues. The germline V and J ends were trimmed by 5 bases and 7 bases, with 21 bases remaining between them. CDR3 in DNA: TGTGCCTGGGGGAGGTTGGCAGGGGCTGGAGAGCAGTACTTC. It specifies CAWGRLAGAGEQYF.

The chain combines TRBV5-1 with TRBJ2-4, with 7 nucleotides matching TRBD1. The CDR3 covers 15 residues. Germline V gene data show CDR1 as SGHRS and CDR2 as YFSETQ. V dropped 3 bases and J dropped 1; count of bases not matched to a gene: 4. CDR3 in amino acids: CASSSTQGAKNIQYF. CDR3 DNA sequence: TGCGCCAGCAGCTCGACACAGGGGGCCAAAAACATTCAGTACTTC.

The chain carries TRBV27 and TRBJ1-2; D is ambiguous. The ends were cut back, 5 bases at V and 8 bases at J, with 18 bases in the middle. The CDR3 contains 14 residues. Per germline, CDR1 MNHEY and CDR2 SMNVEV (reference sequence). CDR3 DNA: TGTGCCAGCAGTCCCTACCGGAGGGCCGGCGGCTACACCTTC. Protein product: CASSPYRRAGGYTF.

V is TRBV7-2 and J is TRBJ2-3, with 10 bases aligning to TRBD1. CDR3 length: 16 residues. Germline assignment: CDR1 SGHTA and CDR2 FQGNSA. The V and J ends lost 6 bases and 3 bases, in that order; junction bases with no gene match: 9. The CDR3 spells CASSSGTGAPTDTQYF. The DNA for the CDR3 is TGTGCCAGCAGTTCTGGGACAGGGGCTCCGACAGATACGCAGTATTTT.

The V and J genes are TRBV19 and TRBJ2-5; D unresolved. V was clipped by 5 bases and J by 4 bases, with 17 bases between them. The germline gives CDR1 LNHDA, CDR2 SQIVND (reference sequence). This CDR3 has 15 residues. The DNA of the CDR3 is TGTGCCAGTAGTGCCGGATCGACCTATACAGAGACCCAGTACTTC. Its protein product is CASSAGSTYTETQYF. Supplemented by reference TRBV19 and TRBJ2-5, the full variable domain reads DGGITQSPKYLFRKEGQNVTLSCEQNLNHDAMYWYRQDPGQGLRLIYYSQIVNDFQKGDIAEGYSVSREKKESFPLTVTSAQKNPTAFYLCASSAGSTYTETQYFGPGTRLLVL.

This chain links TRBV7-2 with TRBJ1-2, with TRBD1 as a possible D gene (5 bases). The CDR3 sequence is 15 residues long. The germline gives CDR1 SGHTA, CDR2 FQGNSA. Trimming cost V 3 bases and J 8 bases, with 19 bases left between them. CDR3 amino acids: CASSFGGGWSEGYTF. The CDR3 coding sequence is TGTGCCAGCAGCTTTGGTGGGGGATGGTCTGAAGGCTACACCTTC.

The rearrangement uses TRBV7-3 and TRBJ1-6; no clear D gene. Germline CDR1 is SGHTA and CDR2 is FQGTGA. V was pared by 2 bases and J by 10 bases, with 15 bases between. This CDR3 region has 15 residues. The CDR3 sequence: CASSLWSGVQSPLHF. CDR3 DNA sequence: TGTGCCAGCAGCTTATGGTCCGGGGTTCAGTCACCCCTCCACTTT.

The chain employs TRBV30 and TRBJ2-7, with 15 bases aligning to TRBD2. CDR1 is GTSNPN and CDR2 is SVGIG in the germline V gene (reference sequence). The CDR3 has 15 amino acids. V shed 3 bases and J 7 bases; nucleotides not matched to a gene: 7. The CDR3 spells CAWSSRTSGGAEQYF. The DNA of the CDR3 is TGTGCCTGGAGCTCTCGGACTAGCGGGGGGGCGGAGCAGTACTTC.